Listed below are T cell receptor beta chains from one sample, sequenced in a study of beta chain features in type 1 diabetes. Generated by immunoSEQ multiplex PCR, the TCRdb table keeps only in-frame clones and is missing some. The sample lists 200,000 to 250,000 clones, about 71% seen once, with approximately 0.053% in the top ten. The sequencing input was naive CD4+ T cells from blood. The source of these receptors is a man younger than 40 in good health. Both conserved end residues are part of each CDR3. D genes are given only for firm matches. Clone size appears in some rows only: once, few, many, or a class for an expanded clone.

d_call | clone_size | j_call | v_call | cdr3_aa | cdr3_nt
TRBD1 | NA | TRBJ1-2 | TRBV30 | CAWIPRGLYGYTF | TGTGCCTGGATCCCCAGGGGGCTTTATGGCTACACCTTC
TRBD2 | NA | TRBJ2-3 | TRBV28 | CASSLAGVETDTQYF | TGTGCCAGCAGTTTAGCGGGAGTAGAGACAGATACGCAGTATTTT
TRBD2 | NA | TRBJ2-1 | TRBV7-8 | CASSDSGLYNEQFF | TGTGCCAGCAGCGATAGCGGGCTTTACAATGAGCAGTTCTTC
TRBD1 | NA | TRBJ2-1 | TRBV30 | CAWSAAGGLWNEQFF | TGTGCCTGGAGTGCCGCAGGGGGCTTATGGAATGAGCAGTTCTTC
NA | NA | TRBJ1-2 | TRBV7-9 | CASTRGAHEGYTF | TGTGCCAGCACCCGGGGCGCTCACGAAGGCTACACCTTC
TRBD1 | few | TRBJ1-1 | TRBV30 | CAWSPTGVEAFF | TGTGCCTGGAGCCCGACAGGGGTTGAAGCTTTCTTT
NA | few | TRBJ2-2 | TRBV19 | CASSKDTGELFF | TGTGCCAGTAGTAAAGACACCGGGGAGCTGTTTTTT
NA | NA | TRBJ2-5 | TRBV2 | CASSVRRTETQYF | TGTGCCAGCAGTGTTCGGAGGACGGAGACCCAGTACTTC
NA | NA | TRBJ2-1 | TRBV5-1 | CASSIQGGPGDYNEQFF | TGCGCCAGCAGCATCCAGGGCGGGCCAGGGGATTACAATGAGCAGTTCTTC
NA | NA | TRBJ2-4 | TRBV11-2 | CASSLRGINIQYF | TGTGCCAGCAGCTTGAGGGGGATTAACATTCAGTACTTC
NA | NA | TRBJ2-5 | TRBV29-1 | CSGMTRQETQYF | TGCAGCGGCATGACACGCCAAGAGACCCAGTACTTC
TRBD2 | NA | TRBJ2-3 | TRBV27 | CASRRTSGNTQYF | TGTGCCAGCCGGAGGACTAGCGGAAATACGCAGTATTTT
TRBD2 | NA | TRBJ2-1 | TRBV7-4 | CASSTKREGRDEQFF | TGTGCCAGCAGCACAAAGCGGGAGGGCCGTGATGAGCAGTTCTTC
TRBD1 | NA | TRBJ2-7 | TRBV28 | CASSYPPTGGYEQYF | TGTGCCAGCAGTTACCCCCCGACAGGGGGCTACGAGCAGTACTTC
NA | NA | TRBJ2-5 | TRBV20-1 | CSATNQETQYF | TGCAGTGCTACGAACCAAGAGACCCAGTACTTC
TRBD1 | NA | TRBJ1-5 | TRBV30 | CAWSTGGSEPQHF | TGTGCCTGGAGCACAGGGGGATCGGAGCCCCAGCATTTT
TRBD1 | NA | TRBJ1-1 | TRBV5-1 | CASSTQGDTEAFF | TGCGCCAGCAGCACACAGGGGGACACTGAAGCTTTCTTT
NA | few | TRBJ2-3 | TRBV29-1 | CSLPRHSTDTQYF | TGCAGCCTTCCCAGGCACTCCACAGATACGCAGTATTTT
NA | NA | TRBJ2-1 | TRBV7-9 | CASSKNRKNEQFF | TGTGCCAGCAGCAAAAATCGGAAGAATGAGCAGTTCTTC
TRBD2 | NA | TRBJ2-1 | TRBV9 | CASSVVGGAHNEQFF | TGTGCCAGCAGCGTAGTCGGGGGGGCTCACAATGAGCAGTTCTTC
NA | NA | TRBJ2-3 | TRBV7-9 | CASSLSLSTDTQYF | TGTGCCAGCAGCTTATCCCTTAGCACAGATACGCAGTATTTT
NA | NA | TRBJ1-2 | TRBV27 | CASRNLLRGGNGYTF | TGTGCCAGCAGAAATCTCCTCAGGGGCGGGAATGGCTACACCTTC
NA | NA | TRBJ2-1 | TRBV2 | CASSDLGLEFF | TGTGCCAGCAGTGATCTGGGGCTGGAGTTCTTC
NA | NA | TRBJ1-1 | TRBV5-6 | CASSLLWTEAFF | TGTGCCAGCAGCTTGTTGTGGACTGAAGCTTTCTTT
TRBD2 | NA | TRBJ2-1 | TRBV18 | CASSPGLADYNEQFF | TGTGCCAGCTCACCGGGCCTAGCGGACTACAATGAGCAGTTCTTC
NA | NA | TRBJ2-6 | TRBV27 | CASSLSGANVLTF | TGTGCCAGCAGTCTCTCTGGGGCCAACGTCCTGACTTTC
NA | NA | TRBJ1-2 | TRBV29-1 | CSVHSSYGYTF | TGCAGCGTTCATAGCTCCTATGGCTACACCTTC
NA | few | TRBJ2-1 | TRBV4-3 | CASSQSRVYNEQFF | TGCGCCAGCAGCCAAAGCAGGGTTTACAATGAGCAGTTCTTC
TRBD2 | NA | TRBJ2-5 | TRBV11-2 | CASSRLAGRTETQYF | TGTGCCAGCAGCCGACTAGCGGGACGTACCGAGACCCAGTACTTC
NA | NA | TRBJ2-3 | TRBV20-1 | CSARGPDTQYF | TGCAGTGCTAGGGGTCCAGATACGCAGTATTTT
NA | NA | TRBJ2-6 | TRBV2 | CASLDNSGANVLTF | TGTGCCAGCTTGGACAACTCTGGGGCCAACGTCCTGACTTTC
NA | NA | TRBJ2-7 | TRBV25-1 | CASSGAIEQYF | TGTGCCAGCTCCGGAGCGATCGAGCAGTACTTC
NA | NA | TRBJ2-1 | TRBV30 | CAWRQDYYNEQFF | TGTGCCTGGCGCCAGGACTACTACAATGAGCAGTTCTTC
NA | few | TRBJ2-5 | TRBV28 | CASSYGLWETQYF | TGTGCCAGCAGTTACGGCCTATGGGAGACCCAGTACTTC
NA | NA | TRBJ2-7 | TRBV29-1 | CSHGDFCSYEQYF | TGCAGCCACGGGGACTTTTGCTCCTACGAGCAGTACTTC
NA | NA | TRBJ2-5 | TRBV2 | CASNNYQETQYF | TGTGCCAGCAACAACTACCAAGAGACCCAGTACTTC
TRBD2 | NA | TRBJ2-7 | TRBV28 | CASTPSGSHYEQYF | TGTGCCAGCACCCCTAGCGGGAGTCACTACGAGCAGTACTTC
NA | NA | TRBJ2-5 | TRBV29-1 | CSVSLRLQETQYF | TGCAGCGTGAGCCTTCGGCTACAAGAGACCCAGTACTTC
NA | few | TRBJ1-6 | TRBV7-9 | CASSAGNSPLHF | TGTGCCAGCAGTGCAGGAAATTCACCCCTCCACTTT
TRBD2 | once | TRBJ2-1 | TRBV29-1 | CSVGLILAGDGEQFF | TGCAGCGTTGGGTTGATCCTAGCGGGAGACGGTGAGCAGTTCTTC
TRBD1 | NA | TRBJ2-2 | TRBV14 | CASSPYIGQGGGELFF | TGTGCCAGCAGCCCATACATAGGACAGGGAGGAGGGGAGCTGTTTTTT
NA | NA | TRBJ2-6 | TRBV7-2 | CASSLAALKVANVLTF | TGTGCCAGCAGCTTAGCGGCCCTCAAGGTTGCCAACGTCCTGACTTTC
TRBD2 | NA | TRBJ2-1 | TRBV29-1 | CSAQGSGSPDEQFF | TGCAGCGCCCAGGGTAGCGGGAGTCCCGATGAGCAGTTCTTC
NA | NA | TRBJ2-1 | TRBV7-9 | CASSLGLGLTFYNEQFF | TGTGCCAGCAGCTTAGGGCTAGGACTCACCTTCTACAATGAGCAGTTCTTC
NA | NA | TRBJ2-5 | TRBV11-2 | CASSLGSKETQYF | TGTGCCAGCAGCTTGGGGAGTAAAGAGACCCAGTACTTC
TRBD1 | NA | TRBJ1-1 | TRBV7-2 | CASSTLPGQGSTEAFF | TGTGCCAGCAGCACCCTACCGGGACAGGGCTCCACTGAAGCTTTCTTT
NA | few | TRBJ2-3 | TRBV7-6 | CASSLSPGGTDTQYF | TGTGCCAGCAGCTTAAGCCCGGGAGGCACAGATACGCAGTATTTT
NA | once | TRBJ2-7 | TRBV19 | CASSRLAFGYDEQYF | TGTGCCAGTAGCCGACTGGCGTTCGGTTACGACGAGCAGTACTTC
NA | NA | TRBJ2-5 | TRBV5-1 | CASSLRRGDETQYF | TGCGCCAGCAGCTTGCGGCGGGGCGATGAGACCCAGTACTTC
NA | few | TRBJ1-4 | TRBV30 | CAWSQNRKSEKLFF | TGTGCCTGGAGTCAAAACAGAAAGAGTGAAAAACTGTTTTTT
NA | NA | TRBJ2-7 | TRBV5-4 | CASSLVRGAPTNHYEQYF | TGTGCCAGCAGCTTGGTCAGGGGAGCTCCGACAAATCACTACGAGCAGTACTTC
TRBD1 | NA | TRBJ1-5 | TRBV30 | CAWSSWTGGPNSNQPQHF | TGTGCCTGGAGCTCATGGACAGGGGGCCCGAATAGCAATCAGCCCCAGCATTTT
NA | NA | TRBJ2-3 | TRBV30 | CAWSGLTTDTQYF | TGTGCCTGGAGTGGACTGACCACAGATACGCAGTATTTT
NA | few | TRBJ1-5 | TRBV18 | CASSRAAERNQPQHF | TGTGCCAGCTCACGAGCGGCGGAGCGCAATCAGCCCCAGCATTTT
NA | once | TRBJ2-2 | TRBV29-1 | CSVAGNTGELFF | TGCAGCGTCGCCGGGAACACCGGGGAGCTGTTTTTT